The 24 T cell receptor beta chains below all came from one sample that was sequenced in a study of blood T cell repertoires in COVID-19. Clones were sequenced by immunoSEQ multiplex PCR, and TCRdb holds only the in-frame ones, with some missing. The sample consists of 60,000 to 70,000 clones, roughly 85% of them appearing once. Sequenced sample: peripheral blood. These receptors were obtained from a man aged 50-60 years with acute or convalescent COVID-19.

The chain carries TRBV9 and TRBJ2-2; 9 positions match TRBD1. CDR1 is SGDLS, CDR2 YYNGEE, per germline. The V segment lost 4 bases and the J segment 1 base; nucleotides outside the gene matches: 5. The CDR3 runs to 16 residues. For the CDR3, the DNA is TGTGCCAGCAGCCCAAGACAGGGGGGGAACACCGGGGAGCTGTTTTTT. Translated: CASSPRQGGNTGELFF.

CDR3 sequence: CASSPGQGGNTEAFF. CDR3 DNA: TGTGCCAGCTCACCGGGACAGGGAGGGAACACTGAAGCTTTCTTT. V usage is TRBV18 and J usage is TRBJ1-1; 9 bases map to TRBD1. Germline CDR1 is KGHSH and CDR2 is LQKENI. This CDR3 has 15 residues. The junction had 3 bases not matched to a gene; V was cut back by 3 bases and J by 1 base.

CDR3 DNA: TGTGCCACCAGTGATCTTCGGACAGCTGGTGGCTACACCTTC. Protein sequence: CATSDLRTAGGYTF. The chain uses TRBV24-1 and TRBJ1-2; D is possibly TRBD1 (6 bases). The germline V and J ends were trimmed by 3 bases and 7 bases, with 14 bases remaining between them. The CDR3 has 14 amino acids. Germline CDR1 is KGHDR and CDR2 is SFDVKD.

The CDR3 loop reads CASSLSAGRPQHF. The CDR3 region has the DNA TGTGCCAGCAGTTTATCGGCAGGAAGGCCCCAGCATTTT. The chain carries TRBV27 and TRBJ1-5; D is ambiguous. The germline V gene encodes CDR1 MNHEY and CDR2 SMNVEV (reference sequence). V lost 0 bases and J 9 bases, leaving 9 bases between the germline ends. The CDR3 has 13 amino acids.

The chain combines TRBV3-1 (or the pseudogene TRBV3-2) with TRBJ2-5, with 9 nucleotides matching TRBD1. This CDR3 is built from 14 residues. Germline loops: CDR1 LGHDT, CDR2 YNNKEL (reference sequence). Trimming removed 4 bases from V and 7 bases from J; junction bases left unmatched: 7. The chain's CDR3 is CASSPPGQGSTQYF. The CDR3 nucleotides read TGTGCCAGCAGCCCCCCGGGACAGGGTTCGACCCAGTACTTC.

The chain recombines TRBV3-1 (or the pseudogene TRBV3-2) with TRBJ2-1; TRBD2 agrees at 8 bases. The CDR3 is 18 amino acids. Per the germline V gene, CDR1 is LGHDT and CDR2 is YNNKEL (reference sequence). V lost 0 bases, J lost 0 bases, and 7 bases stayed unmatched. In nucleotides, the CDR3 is TGTGCCAGCAGCCAAGACTTAAGCGGGGGCCACTCCTACAATGAGCAGTTCTTC. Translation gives CASSQDLSGGHSYNEQFF.

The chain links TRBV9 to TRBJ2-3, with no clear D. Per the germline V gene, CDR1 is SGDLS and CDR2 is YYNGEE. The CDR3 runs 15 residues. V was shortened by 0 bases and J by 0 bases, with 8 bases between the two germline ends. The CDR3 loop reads CASSVVSSSTDTQYF. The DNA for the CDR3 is TGTGCCAGCAGCGTAGTGAGTTCTAGCACAGATACGCAGTATTTT.

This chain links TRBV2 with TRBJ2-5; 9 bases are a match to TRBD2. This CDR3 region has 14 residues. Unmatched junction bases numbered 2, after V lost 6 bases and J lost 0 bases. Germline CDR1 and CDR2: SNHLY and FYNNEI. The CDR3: CASRGLANQETQYF. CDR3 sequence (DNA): TGTGCCAGCAGGGGACTAGCTAACCAAGAGACCCAGTACTTC.

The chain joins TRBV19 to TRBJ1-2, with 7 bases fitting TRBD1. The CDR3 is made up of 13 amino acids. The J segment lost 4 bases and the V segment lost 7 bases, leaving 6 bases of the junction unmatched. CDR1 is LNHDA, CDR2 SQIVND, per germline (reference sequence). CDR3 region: CASISSGGYGYTF. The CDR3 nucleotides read TGTGCCAGTATCAGTTCAGGGGGCTATGGCTACACCTTC.

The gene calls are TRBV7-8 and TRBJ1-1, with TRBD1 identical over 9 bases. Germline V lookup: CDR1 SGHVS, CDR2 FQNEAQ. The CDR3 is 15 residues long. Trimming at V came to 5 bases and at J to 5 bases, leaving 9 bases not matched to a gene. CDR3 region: CASSRRDRVDTEAFF. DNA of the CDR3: TGTGCCAGCAGCCGCCGGGACAGGGTAGATACTGAAGCTTTCTTT. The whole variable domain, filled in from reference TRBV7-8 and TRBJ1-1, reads GAGVSQSPRYKVAKRGQDVALRCDPISGHVSLFWYQQALGQGPEFLTYFQNEAQLDKSGLPSDRFFAERPEGSVSTLKIQRTQQEDSAVYLCASSRRDRVDTEAFFGQGTRLTVV.

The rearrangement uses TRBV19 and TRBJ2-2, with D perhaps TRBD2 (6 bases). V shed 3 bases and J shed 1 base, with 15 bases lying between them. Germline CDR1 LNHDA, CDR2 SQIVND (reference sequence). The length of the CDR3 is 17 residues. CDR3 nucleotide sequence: TGTGCCAGTAGTATCCATATGGGAGGCGAGAACACCGGGGAGCTGTTTTTT. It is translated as CASSIHMGGENTGELFF.

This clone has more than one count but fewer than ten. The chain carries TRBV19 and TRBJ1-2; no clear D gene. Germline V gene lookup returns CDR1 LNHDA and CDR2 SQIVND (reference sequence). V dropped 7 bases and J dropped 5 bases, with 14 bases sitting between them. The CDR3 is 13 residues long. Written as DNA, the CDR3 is TGTGCCAGTAAAAGACGGGAGAGGTATGGCTACACCTTC. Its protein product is CASKRRERYGYTF.

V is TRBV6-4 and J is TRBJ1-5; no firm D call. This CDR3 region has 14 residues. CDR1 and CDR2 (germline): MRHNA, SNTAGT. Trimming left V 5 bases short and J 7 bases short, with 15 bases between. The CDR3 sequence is CASSRDADNQPQHF. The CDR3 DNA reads TGTGCCAGCAGTCGCGACGCTGACAACCAGCCCCAGCATTTT.

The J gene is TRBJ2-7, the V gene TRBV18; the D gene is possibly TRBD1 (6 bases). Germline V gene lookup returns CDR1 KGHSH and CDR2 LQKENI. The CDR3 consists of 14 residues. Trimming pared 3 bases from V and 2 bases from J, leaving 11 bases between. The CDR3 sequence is CASSPAGGAYEQYF. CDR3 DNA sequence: TGTGCCAGCTCACCGGCTGGGGGCGCCTACGAGCAGTACTTC.

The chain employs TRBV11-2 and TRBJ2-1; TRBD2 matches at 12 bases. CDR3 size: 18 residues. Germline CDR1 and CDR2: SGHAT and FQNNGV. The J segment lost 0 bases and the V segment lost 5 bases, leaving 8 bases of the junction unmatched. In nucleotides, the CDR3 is TGTGCCAGCAGCCCCTGGGGGACTAGCGGGTTCTCCTACAATGAGCAGTTCTTC. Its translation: CASSPWGTSGFSYNEQFF.

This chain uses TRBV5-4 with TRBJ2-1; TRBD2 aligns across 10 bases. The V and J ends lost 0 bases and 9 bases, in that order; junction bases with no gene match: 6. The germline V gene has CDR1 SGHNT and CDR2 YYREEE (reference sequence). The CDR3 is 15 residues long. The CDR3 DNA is TGTGCCAGCAGCTTGGATAATAGCGGGGGGCGTGAGCAGTTCTTC. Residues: CASSLDNSGGREQFF.

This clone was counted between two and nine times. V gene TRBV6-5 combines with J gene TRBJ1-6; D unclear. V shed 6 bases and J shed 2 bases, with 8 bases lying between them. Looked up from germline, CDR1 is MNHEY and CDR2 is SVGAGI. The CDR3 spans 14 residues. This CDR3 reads CASSPLAYNSPLHF. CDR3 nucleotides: TGTGCCAGCAGCCCCCTCGCCTATAATTCACCCCTCCACTTT.

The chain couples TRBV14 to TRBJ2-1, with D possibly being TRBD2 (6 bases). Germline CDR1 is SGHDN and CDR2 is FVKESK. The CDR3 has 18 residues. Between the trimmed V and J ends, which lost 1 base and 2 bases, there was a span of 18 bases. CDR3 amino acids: CASSQGVPNGGTYNEQFF. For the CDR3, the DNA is TGTGCCAGCAGCCAAGGTGTCCCCAATGGGGGGACCTACAATGAGCAGTTCTTC.

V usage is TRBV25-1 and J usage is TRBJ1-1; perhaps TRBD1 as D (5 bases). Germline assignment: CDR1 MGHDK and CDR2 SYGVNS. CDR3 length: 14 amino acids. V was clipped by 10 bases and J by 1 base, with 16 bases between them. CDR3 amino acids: CATGGDGTNTEAFF. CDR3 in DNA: TGTGCCACCGGGGGGGATGGGACGAACACTGAAGCTTTCTTT.

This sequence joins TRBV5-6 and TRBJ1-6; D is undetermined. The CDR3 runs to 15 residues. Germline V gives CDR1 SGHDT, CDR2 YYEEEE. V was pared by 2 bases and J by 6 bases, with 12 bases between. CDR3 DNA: TGTGCCAGCAGCTTTTCTTGGCACGTTAATTCACCCCTCCACTTT. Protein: CASSFSWHVNSPLHF.

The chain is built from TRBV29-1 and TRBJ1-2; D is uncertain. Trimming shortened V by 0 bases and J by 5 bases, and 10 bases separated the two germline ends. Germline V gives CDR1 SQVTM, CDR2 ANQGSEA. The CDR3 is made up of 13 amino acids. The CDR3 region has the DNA TGCAGCGTTGAAGACCGGTCGGTTTATGGCTACACCTTC. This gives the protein CSVEDRSVYGYTF.

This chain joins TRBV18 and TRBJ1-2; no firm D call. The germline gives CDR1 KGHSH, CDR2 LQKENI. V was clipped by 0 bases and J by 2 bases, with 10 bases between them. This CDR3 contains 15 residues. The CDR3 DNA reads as TGTGCCAGCTCACCACCCAACAGTGAGAACTATGGCTACACCTTC. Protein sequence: CASSPPNSENYGYTF.

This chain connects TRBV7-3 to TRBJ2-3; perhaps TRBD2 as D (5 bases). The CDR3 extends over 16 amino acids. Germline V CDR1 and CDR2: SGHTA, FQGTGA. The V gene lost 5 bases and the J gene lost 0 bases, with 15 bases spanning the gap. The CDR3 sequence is CASSLSRGMSTDTQYF. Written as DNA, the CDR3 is TGTGCCAGCAGCCTAAGCCGGGGAATGAGCACAGATACGCAGTATTTT.

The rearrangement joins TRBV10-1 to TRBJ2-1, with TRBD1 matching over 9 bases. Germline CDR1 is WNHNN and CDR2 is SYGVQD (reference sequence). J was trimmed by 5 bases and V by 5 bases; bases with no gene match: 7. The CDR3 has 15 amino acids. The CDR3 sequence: CASSLQGAGDNEQFF. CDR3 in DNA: TGCGCCAGCAGTTTACAGGGGGCCGGAGACAATGAGCAGTTCTTC.